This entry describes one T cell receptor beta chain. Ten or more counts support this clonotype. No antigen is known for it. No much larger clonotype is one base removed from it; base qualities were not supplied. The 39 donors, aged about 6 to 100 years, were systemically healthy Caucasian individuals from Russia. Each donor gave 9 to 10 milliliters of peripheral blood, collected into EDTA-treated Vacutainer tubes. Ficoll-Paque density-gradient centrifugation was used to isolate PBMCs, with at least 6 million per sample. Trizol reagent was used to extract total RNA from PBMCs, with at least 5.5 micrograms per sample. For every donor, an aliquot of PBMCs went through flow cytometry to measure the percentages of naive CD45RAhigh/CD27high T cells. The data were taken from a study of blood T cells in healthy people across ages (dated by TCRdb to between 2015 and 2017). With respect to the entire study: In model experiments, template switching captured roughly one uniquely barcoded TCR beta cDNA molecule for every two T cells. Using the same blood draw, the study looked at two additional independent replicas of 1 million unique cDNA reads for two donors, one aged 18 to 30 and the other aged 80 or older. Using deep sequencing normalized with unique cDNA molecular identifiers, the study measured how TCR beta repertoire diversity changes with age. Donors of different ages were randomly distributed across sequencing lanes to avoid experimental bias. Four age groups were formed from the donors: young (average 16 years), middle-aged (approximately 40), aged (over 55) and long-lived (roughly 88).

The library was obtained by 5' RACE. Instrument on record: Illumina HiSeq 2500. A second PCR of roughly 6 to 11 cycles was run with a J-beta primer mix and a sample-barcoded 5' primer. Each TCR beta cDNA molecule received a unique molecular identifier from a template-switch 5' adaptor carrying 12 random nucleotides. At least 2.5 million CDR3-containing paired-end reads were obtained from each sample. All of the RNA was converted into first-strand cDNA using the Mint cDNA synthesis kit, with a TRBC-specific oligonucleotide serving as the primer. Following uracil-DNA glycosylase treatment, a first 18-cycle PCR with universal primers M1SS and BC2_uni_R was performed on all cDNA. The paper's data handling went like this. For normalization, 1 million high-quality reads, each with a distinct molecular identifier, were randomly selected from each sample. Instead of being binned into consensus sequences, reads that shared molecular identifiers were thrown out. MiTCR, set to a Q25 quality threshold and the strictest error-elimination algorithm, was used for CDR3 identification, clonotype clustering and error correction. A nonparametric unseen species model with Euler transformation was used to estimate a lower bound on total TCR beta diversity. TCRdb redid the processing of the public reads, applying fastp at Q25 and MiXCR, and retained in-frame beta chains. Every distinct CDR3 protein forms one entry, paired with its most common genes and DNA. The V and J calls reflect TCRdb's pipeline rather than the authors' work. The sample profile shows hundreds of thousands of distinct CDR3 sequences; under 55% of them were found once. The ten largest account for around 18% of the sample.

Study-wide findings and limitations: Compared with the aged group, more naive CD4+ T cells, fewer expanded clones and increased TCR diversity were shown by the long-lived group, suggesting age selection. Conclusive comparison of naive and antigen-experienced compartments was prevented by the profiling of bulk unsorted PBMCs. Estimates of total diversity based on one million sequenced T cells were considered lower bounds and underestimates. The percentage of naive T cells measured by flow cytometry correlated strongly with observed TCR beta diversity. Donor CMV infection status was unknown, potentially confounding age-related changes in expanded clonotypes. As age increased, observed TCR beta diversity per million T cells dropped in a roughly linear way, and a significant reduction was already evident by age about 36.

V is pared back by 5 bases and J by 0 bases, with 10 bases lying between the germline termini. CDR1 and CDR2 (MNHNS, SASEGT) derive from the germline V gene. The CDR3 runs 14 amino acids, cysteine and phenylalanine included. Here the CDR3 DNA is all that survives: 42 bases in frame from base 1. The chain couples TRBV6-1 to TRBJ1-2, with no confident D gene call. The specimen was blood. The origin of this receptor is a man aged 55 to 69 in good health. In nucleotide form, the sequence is TGTGCCAGCAGTACTGTGACGTCTAACTATGGCTACACCTTC. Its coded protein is CASSTVTSNYGYTF.